The rows below give T cell receptor beta chains drawn from one sample of a study of T cell responses to AZD1222 COVID-19 vaccine. Sequencing was performed with immunoSEQ multiplex PCR; in TCRdb, only in-frame clones are kept and a portion is missing. The data show 100,000 to 150,000 clones, about 90% seen once. Sample: peripheral blood, taken on day 0 of AZD1222 vaccination. All receptors come from an adult in good health. Each CDR3 is given with its conserved first and last residue.

v_call	j_call	cdr3_aa
TRBV5-1	TRBJ2-2	CASSAPSRRERTGELFF
TRBV3-1/TRBV3-2	TRBJ2-3	CASSSRTGQSTDTQYF
TRBV5-6	TRBJ1-4	CASSTTMGSATNEKLFF
TRBV5-4	TRBJ1-1	CASSLAVRGNTEAFF
TRBV19	TRBJ1-5	CASRGQGENQPQHF
TRBV9	TRBJ1-2	CASSDLTGYTF
TRBV5-4	TRBJ2-3	CASSLRLAGVGDTQYF
TRBV11-3	TRBJ2-5	CASSLLGFETQYF
TRBV11-3	TRBJ2-3	CASSPLTSGGASTDTQYF
TRBV6-5	TRBJ1-2	CASSPAGASYGYTF
TRBV7-6	TRBJ1-1	CASSLGGKGLNTEAFF
TRBV6-8	TRBJ2-7	CASSTRAEGSYEQYF
TRBV30	TRBJ1-2	CAWSTGLGYTF
TRBV30	TRBJ1-4	CAWSVLLGRVEKLFF
TRBV7-3	TRBJ1-1	CASSLNRENTEAFF
TRBV2	TRBJ1-3	CASRPRSSGNTIYF
TRBV20-1	TRBJ1-3	CSASRLVGPSGGPGNTIYF
TRBV5-4	TRBJ2-1	CASSNLADYNEQFF
TRBV5-8	TRBJ1-5	CASSQTRGSSLYSNQPQHF
TRBV7-3	TRBJ2-1	CASSFWGQGRHNEQFF
TRBV2	TRBJ2-7	CASTGQAGEQYF
TRBV28	TRBJ1-5	CASSRRGRVQPQHF
TRBV11-3	TRBJ2-1	CASNYRVGDPNNEQFF
TRBV6-2/TRBV6-3	TRBJ2-3	CASSYSTSGGISTDTQYF
TRBV30	TRBJ1-2	CAWNLGLYGYTF
TRBV29-1	TRBJ2-5	CSLRGGQETQYF
TRBV18	TRBJ1-5	CASSTGSDQPQHF
TRBV9	TRBJ2-3	CASSVGGAPTDTQYF
TRBV20-1	TRBJ1-2	CSARPPRGYTF
TRBV6-5	TRBJ2-3	CASRTAGPDTQYF
TRBV9	TRBJ2-3	CASSVAESGRVTDTQYF
TRBV19	TRBJ2-1	CASSIVGGHNEQFF
TRBV18	TRBJ2-3	CASSPGLAGPDTQYF
TRBV7-9	TRBJ2-2	CASSFRGAGELFF
TRBV5-8	TRBJ1-6	CASSLATGGRGSPLHF
TRBV5-4	TRBJ2-1	CASSLIGLAASSYNEQFF
TRBV5-6	TRBJ1-6	CASSFPSRDSPLHF
TRBV5-1	TRBJ1-1	CASSLVSATEAFF
TRBV12-3/TRBV12-4	TRBJ1-5	CASLDTFGPQHF
TRBV30	TRBJ1-1	CAWREQLNTEAFF
TRBV7-3	TRBJ1-1	CASSLRGQGVMNTEAFF
TRBV9	TRBJ2-3	CASTNLGTSTDTQYF